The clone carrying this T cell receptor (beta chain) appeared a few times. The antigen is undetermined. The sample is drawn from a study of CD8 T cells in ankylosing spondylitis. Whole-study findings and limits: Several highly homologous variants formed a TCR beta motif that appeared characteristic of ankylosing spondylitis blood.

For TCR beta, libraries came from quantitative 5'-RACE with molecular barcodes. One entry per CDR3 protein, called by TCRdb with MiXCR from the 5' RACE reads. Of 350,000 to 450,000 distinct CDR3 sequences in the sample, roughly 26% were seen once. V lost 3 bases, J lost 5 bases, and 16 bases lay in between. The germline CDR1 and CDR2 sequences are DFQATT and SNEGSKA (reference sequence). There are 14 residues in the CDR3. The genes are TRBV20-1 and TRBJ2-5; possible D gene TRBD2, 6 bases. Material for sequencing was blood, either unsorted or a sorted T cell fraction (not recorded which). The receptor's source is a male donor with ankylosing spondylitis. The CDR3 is CSASFGTQRETQYF. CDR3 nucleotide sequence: TGCAGTGCTAGCTTCGGGACTCAGAGGGAGACCCAGTACTTC.